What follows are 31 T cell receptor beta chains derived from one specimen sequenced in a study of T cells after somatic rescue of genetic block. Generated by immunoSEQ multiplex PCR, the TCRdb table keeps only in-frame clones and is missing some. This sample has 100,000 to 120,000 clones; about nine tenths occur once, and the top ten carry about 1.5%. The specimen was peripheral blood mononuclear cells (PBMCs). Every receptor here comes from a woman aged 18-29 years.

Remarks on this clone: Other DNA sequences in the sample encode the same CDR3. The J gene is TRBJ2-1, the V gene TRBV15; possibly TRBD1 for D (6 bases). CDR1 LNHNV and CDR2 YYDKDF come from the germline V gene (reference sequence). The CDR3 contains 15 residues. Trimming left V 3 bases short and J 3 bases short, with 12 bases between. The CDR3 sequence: CATSRNRDHYNEQFF. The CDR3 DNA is TGTGCCACCAGCAGGAACAGGGACCACTACAATGAGCAGTTCTTC.

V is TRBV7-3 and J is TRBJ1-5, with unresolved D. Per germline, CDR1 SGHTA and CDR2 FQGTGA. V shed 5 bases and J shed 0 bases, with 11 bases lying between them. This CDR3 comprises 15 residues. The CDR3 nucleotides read TGTGCCAGCAGCCCCCAGATTCTTAGCAATCAGCCCCAGCATTTT. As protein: CASSPQILSNQPQHF.

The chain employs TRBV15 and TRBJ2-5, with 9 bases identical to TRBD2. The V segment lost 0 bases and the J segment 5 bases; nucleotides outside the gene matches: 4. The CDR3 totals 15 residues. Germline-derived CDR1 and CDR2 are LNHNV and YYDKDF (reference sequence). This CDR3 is CATSREAGGGETQYF. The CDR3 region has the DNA TGTGCCACCAGCAGAGAAGCGGGGGGAGGGGAGACCCAGTACTTC.

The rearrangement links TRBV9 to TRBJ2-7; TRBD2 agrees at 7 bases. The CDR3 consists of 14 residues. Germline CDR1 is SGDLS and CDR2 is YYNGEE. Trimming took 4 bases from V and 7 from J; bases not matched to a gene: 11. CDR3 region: CASSPRPAGHEQYF. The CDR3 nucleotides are TGTGCCAGCAGCCCCCGTCCAGCGGGGCATGAGCAGTACTTC.

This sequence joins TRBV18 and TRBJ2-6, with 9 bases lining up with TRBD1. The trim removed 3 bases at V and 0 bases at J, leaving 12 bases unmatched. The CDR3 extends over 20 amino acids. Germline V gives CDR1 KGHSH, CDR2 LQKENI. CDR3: CASSPEKDRGTISGANVLTF. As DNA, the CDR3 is TGTGCCAGCTCACCGGAAAAGGACAGGGGAACAATCTCTGGGGCCAACGTCCTGACTTTC. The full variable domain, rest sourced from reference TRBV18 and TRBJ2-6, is NAGVMQNPRHLVRRRGQEARLRCSPMKGHSHVYWYRQLPEEGLKFMVYLQKENIIDESGMPKERFSAEFPKEGPSILRIQQVVRGDSAAYFCASSPEKDRGTISGANVLTFGAGSRLTVL.

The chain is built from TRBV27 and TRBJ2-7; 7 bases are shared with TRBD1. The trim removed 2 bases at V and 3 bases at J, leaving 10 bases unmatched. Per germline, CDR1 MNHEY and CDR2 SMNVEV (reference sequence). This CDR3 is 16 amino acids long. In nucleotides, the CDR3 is TGTGCCAGCAGTTTAGGCTCGGACAGGCTATACTACGAGCAGTACTTC. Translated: CASSLGSDRLYYEQYF.

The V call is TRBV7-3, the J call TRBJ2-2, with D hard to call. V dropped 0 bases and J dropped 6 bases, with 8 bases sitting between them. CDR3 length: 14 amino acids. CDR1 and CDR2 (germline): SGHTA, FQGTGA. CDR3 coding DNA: TGTGCCAGCAGCTTAACAGATCTCCCCGGGGAGCTGTTTTTT. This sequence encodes CASSLTDLPGELFF.

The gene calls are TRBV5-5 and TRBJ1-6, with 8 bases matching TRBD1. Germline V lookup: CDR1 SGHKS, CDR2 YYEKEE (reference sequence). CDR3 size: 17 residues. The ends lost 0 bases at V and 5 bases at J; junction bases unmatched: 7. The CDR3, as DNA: TGTGCCAGCAGCTTGGGACAGGGGTTCTTGAATAATTCACCCCTCCACTTT. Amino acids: CASSLGQGFLNNSPLHF.

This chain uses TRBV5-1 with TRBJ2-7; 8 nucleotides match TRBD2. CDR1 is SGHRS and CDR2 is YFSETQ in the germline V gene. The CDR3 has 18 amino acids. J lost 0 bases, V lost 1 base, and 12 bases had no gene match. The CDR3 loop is CASSLFGGALGPSYEQYF. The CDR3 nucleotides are TGCGCCAGCAGCTTGTTCGGGGGGGCCCTCGGACCCTCCTACGAGCAGTACTTC.

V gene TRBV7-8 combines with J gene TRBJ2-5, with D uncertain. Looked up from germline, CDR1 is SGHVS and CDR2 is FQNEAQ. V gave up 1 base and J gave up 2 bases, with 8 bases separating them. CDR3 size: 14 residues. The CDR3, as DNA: TGTGCCAGCAGCTTAGGCCGCAGGCAAGAGACCCAGTACTTC. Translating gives CASSLGRRQETQYF.

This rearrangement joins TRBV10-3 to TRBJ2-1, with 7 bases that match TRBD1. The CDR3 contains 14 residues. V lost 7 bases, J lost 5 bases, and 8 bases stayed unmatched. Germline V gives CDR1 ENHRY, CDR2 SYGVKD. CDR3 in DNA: TGTGCCATCAATAGGGGACAGTCCAACAATGAGCAGTTCTTC. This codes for CAINRGQSNNEQFF.

CDR3 DNA: TGTGCCACCAGCAGCGCCATAATGAAGCGGGGGGGGGACACGCAGTATTTT. Amino acids: CATSSAIMKRGGDTQYF. The rearrangement joins TRBV15 to TRBJ2-3; 10 positions agree with TRBD2. Germline values: CDR1 LNHNV, CDR2 YYDKDF (reference sequence). CDR3 length equals 17 residues. The trim removed 3 bases at V and 9 bases at J, leaving 15 bases unmatched.

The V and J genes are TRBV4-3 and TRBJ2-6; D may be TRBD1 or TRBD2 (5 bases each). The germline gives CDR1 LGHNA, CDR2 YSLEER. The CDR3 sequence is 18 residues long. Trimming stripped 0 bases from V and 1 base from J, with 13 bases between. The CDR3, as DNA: TGCGCCAGCAGCCAAGATCTCGAGGGACGGTCTGGGGCCAACGTCCTGACTTTC. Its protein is CASSQDLEGRSGANVLTF.

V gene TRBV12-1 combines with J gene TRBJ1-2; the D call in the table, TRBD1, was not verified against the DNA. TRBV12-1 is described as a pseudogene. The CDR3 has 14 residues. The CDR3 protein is CACPKRGRSDGYTF. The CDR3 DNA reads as TGTGCCTGCCCGAAAAGGGGGCGTTCTGATGGCTACACCTTC.

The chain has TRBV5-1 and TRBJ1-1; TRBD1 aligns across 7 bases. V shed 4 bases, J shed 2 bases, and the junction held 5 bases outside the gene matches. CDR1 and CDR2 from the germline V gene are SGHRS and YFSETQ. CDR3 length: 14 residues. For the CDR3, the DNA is TGCGCCAGCAGCAGGGGACAGACTAACACTGAAGCTTTCTTT. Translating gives CASSRGQTNTEAFF.

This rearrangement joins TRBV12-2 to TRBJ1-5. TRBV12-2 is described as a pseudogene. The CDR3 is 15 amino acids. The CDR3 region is CASRWGVYSNQPQHF. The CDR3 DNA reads TGTGCAAGTCGCTGGGGGGTATATAGCAATCAGCCCCAGCATTTT.

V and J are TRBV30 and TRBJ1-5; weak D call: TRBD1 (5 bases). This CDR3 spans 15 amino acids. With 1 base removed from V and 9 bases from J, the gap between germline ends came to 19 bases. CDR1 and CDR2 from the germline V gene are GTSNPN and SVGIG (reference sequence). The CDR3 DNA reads TGTGCCTGGAGTGCCGAGGGGCGGGGACTCCGGCCCCAGCATTTT. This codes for CAWSAEGRGLRPQHF.

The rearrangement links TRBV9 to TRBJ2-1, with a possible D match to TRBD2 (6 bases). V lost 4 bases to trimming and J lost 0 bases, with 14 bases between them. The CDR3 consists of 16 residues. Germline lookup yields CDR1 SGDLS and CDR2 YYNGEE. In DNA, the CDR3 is TGTGCCAGCAGCCCGAGCGGAGGGAGCTCCTACAATGAGCAGTTCTTC. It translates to CASSPSGGSSYNEQFF.

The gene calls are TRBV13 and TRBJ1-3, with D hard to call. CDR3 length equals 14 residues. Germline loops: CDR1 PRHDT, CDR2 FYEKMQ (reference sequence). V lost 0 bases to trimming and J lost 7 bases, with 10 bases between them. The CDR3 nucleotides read TGTGCCAGCAGCTTAGGTCGGGAAGGGAACACCATATATTTT. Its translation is CASSLGREGNTIYF.

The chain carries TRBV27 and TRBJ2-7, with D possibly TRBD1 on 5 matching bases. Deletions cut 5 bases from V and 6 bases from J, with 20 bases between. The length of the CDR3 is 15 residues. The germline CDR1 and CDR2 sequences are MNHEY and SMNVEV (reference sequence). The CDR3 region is CASSPETAIRFEQYF. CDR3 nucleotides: TGTGCCAGCAGTCCCGAGACAGCAATAAGGTTCGAGCAGTACTTC.

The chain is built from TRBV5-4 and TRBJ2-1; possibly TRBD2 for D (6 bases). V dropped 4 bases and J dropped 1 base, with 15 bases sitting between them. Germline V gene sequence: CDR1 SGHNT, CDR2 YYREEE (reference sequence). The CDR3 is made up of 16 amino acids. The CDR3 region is CASSTSRGGSYNEQFF. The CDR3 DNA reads TGTGCCAGCAGCACCTCTAGGGGAGGTTCCTACAATGAGCAGTTCTTC. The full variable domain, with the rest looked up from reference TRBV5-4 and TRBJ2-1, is ETGVTQSPTHLIKTRGQQVTLRCSSQSGHNTVSWYQQALGQGPQFIFQYYREEENGRGNFPPRFSGLQFPNYSSELNVNALELDDSALYLCASSTSRGGSYNEQFFGPGTRLTVL.

The CDR3 region is CASSTTSGAYNEQFF. As DNA, the CDR3 is TGTGCCAGCAGCACAACTAGCGGAGCCTACAATGAGCAGTTCTTC. V and J are TRBV5-4 and TRBJ2-1; 8 nucleotides align to TRBD2. The CDR3 totals 15 residues. Germline values: CDR1 SGHNT, CDR2 YYREEE (reference sequence). With V trimmed by 4 bases and J by 2 bases, 5 bases remained unmatched.

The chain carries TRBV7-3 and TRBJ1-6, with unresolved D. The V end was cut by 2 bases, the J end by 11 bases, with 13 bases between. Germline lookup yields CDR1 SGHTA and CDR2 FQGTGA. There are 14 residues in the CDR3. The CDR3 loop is CASSLVGGHPPLHF. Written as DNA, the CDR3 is TGTGCCAGCAGCTTAGTGGGCGGGCATCCACCCCTCCACTTT.

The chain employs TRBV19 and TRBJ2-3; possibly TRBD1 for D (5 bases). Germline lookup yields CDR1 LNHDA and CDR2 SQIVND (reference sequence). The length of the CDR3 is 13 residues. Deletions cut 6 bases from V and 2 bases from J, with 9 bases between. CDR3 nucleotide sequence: TGTGCCAGTAGAAGGGGTCCCACAGATACGCAGTATTTT. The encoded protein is CASRRGPTDTQYF.

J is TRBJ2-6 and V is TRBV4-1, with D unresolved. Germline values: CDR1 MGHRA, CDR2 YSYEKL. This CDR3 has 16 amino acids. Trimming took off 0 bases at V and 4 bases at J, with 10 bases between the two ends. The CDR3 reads CASSQELASGANVLTF. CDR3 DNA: TGCGCCAGCAGCCAAGAATTGGCGAGCGGGGCCAACGTCCTGACTTTC.

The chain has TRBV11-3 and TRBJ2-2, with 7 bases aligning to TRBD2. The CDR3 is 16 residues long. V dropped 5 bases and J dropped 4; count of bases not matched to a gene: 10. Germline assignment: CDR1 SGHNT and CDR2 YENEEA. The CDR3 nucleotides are TGTGCCAGCAGCCGACTCGCGGGGGACCCCACCGGGGAGCTGTTTTTT. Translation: CASSRLAGDPTGELFF.

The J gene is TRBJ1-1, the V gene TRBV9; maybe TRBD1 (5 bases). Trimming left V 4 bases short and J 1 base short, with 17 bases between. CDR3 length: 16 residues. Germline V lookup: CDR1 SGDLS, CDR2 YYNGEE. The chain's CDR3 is CASSPGIRRANTEAFF. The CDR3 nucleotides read TGTGCCAGCAGCCCCGGTATCCGCAGGGCGAACACTGAAGCTTTCTTT.

The CDR3 region has the DNA TGTGCCAGCAGTTACTCCGGGACAGGGCACGGAAACACCATATATTTT. Its protein product is CASSYSGTGHGNTIYF. The chain employs TRBV6-5 and TRBJ1-3; 9 nucleotides align to TRBD1. Germline values: CDR1 MNHEY, CDR2 SVGAGI. This CDR3 has 16 residues. Trimming cost V 0 bases and J 4 bases; bases outside gene matches: 4.

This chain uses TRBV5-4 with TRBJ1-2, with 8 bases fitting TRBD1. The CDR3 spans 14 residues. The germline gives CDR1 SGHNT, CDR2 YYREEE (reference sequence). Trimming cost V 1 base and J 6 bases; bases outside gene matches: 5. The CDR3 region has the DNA TGTGCCAGCAGCTTGTCGGCAGGGGGCGATGGCTACACCTTC. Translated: CASSLSAGGDGYTF.

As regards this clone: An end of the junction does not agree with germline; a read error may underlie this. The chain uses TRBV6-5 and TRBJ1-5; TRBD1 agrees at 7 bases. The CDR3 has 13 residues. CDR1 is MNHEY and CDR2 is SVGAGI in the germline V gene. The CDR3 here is CASSFTPGTEPYF. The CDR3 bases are TGTGCCAGCAGTTTCACCCCCGGGACAGAGCCCTATTTT.

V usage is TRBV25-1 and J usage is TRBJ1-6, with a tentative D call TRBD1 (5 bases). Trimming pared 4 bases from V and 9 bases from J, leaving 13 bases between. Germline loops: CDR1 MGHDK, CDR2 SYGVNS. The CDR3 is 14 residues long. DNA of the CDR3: TGTGCCAGCAGTGCTCCGGGGACGGGTTCACCCCTCCACTTT. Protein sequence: CASSAPGTGSPLHF.